These T cell receptor beta chains were read from a single sample in a study of T cell responses to AZD1222 COVID-19 vaccine. Produced via immunoSEQ multiplex PCR; TCRdb's table is partial and in-frame only. The sample holds about 110,000 clones, approximately 86% seen once. The sequencing here drew on peripheral blood, taken on day 0 of AZD1222 vaccination. The receptors stem from an adult in good health. The CDR3 runs from the conserved cysteine through the conserved F or W. The D gene is left open where the match is weak. Size is omitted from some rows. Given values are once, few, many or a class for expanded clones.

TRBV21-1	18	.	TRBJ2-1	.	CASSSGLAGSSSYNEQFF	TGTGCCAGCAGCAGCGGACTAGCGGGGTCGAGCTCCTACAATGAGCAGTTCTTC
TRBV29-1	11	.	TRBJ1-2	.	CSVTEQYGYTF	TGCAGCGTTACGGAACAGTATGGCTACACCTTC
TRBV29-1	18	.	TRBJ2-4	.	CSVQTPRTVSRAKNIQYF	TGCAGCGTTCAAACACCCAGGACAGTATCGAGGGCCAAAAACATTCAGTACTTC
TRBV3-1/TRBV3-2	14	.	TRBJ2-2	.	CASSSRGGPGELFF	TGTGCCAGCAGCTCTCGGGGCGGTCCTGGGGAGCTGTTTTTT
TRBV18	13	few	TRBJ1-1	.	CASSDSQNTEAFF	TGTGCCAGCTCAGACAGCCAGAACACTGAAGCTTTCTTT
TRBV11-2	16	.	TRBJ2-3	.	CASSTVLGLHTDTQYF	TGTGCCAGCAGCACGGTACTGGGACTGCACACAGATACGCAGTATTTT
TRBV5-1	15	.	TRBJ2-1	TRBD2	CASSLWEGRKDEQFF	TGCGCCAGCAGCTTGTGGGAGGGGCGGAAAGATGAGCAGTTCTTC
TRBV9	14	once	TRBJ2-7	TRBD1	CASSLGQGWYEQYF	TGTGCCAGCAGTTTGGGACAGGGGTGGTACGAGCAGTACTTC
TRBV11-2	16	.	TRBJ1-6	TRBD1	CASSTSRTGDNSPLHF	TGTGCCAGCAGCACTAGCCGGACAGGGGATAATTCACCCCTCCACTTT
TRBV4-2	13	.	TRBJ1-1	TRBD1	CASSPGGNTEAFF	TGTGCCAGCAGCCCAGGGGGGAACACTGAAGCTTTCTTT
TRBV7-9	13	few	TRBJ1-1	TRBD1	CASSYQGGTEAFF	TGTGCCAGCAGCTACCAGGGGGGGACAGAAGCTTTCTTT
TRBV5-1	14	once	TRBJ1-4	.	CASSPLEPVLGLFF	TGCGCCAGCAGCCCCCTGGAGCCAGTATTGGGACTGTTTTTT
TRBV10-2	18	few	TRBJ1-2	.	CASSEVKENSLKVYGYTF	TGCGCCAGCAGTGAGGTGAAAGAAAACTCTTTGAAAGTCTATGGCTACACCTTC
TRBV5-1	14	.	TRBJ2-4	TRBD1	CASRGDRDKNIQYF	TGCGCCAGCAGAGGGGACAGGGACAAAAACATTCAGTACTTC
TRBV5-1	15	.	TRBJ1-5	.	CASSFGGESNQPQHF	TGCGCCAGCAGCTTCGGAGGGGAGAGCAATCAGCCCCAGCATTTT
TRBV7-6	15	few	TRBJ1-3	TRBD1	CASSQGGLSGNTIYF	TGTGCCAGCAGTCAAGGGGGCCTCTCTGGAAACACCATATATTTT
TRBV5-5	16	few	TRBJ1-1	TRBD1	CASSHRTGQAGTEAFF	TGTGCCAGCAGCCACCGGACAGGGCAAGCAGGCACTGAAGCTTTCTTT
TRBV6-6	14	.	TRBJ2-3	.	CASTRGRNTDTQYF	TGTGCCAGCACCAGAGGCAGAAACACAGATACGCAGTATTTT
TRBV9	14	once	TRBJ2-3	.	CASSVVAVIDTQYF	TGTGCCAGCAGCGTAGTAGCGGTAATAGATACGCAGTATTTT
TRBV7-6	16	.	TRBJ1-5	.	CASSPTGRDSNQPQHF	TGTGCCAGCAGCCCAACAGGGAGAGATAGCAATCAGCCCCAGCATTTT
TRBV11-1	12	.	TRBJ2-1	.	CASSTSWNEQFF	TGTGCCAGCAGCACATCGTGGAATGAGCAGTTCTTC
TRBV3-1/TRBV3-2	16	.	TRBJ2-4	.	CASSQGLPGAKNIQYF	TGTGCCAGCAGCCAAGGCCTGCCTGGGGCCAAAAACATTCAGTACTTC
TRBV7-8	13	once	TRBJ2-7	.	CASSAWSNYEQYF	TGTGCCAGCAGCGCCTGGTCGAACTACGAGCAGTACTTC
TRBV5-1	13	.	TRBJ1-2	.	CASSFNRDLGYTF	TGCGCCAGCAGCTTCAACAGGGATCTTGGCTACACCTTC
TRBV3-1/TRBV3-2	16	.	TRBJ1-2	TRBD1	CASSQEIGTGNYGYTF	TGTGCCAGCAGCCAAGAAATCGGGACAGGGAACTATGGCTACACCTTC
TRBV18	16	.	TRBJ2-2	TRBD1	CASSPPTGGNTGELFF	TGTGCCAGCTCACCCCCGACAGGGGGCAACACCGGGGAGCTGTTTTTT
TRBV6-4	12	.	TRBJ1-4	.	CATPWQGEKLFF	TGTGCCACCCCTTGGCAGGGTGAAAAACTGTTTTTT
TRBV3-1/TRBV3-2	15	.	TRBJ1-4	.	CASSQGRQPNEKLFF	TGTGCCAGCAGCCAAGGTAGACAGCCTAATGAAAAACTGTTTTTT
TRBV3-1/TRBV3-2	15	.	TRBJ2-2	.	CASSQVQGGTGELFF	TGTGCCAGCAGCCAAGTACAGGGGGGGACCGGGGAGCTGTTTTTT
TRBV5-4	12	.	TRBJ2-7	.	CASRTGDGEQYF	TGTGCCAGCAGGACGGGGGACGGCGAGCAGTACTTC
TRBV30	13	.	TRBJ1-4	.	CAWSKTPGEKLFF	TGTGCCTGGAGTAAGACCCCGGGTGAAAAACTGTTTTTT
TRBV7-9	15	.	TRBJ2-7	.	CASSLTQTGTYEQYF	TGTGCCAGCAGCTTAACCCAAACAGGCACCTACGAGCAGTACTTC
TRBV2	13	.	TRBJ2-3	.	CASSLKITDTQYF	TGTGCCAGCAGTTTAAAGATCACAGATACGCAGTATTTT
TRBV7-6	18	.	TRBJ2-3	TRBD2	CASSLAWASGGRTDTQYF	TGTGCCAGCAGCTTAGCGTGGGCTAGCGGGGGGCGCACAGATACGCAGTATTTT
TRBV4-1	17	.	TRBJ1-5	.	CASSQDGRRYSNQPQHF	TGCGCCAGCAGCCAAGATGGGAGAAGATATAGCAATCAGCCCCAGCATTTT
TRBV28	14	once	TRBJ2-7	.	CASSYPLSSYEQYF	TGTGCCAGCAGTTACCCATTGAGCTCCTACGAGCAGTACTTC
TRBV7-3	13	.	TRBJ2-7	.	CASSLAGSYEQYF	TGTGCCAGCAGCTTAGCCGGGTCCTACGAGCAGTACTTC
TRBV6-4	14	.	TRBJ1-4	.	CASSEQAANEKLFF	TGTGCCAGCAGTGAACAGGCAGCTAATGAAAAACTGTTTTTT
TRBV4-1	15	.	TRBJ2-7	.	CASSQVGLNSYEQYF	TGCGCCAGCAGCCAGGTCGGGCTCAACTCCTACGAGCAGTACTTC
TRBV23-1	15	.	TRBJ1-6	TRBD1	CASSQRQGAYSPLHF	TGCGCCAGCAGTCAGCGGCAGGGGGCGTATTCACCCCTCCACTTT
TRBV28	13	.	TRBJ1-2	.	CATLPTNPYGYTF	TGTGCCACCCTGCCCACTAATCCCTATGGCTACACCTTC
TRBV3-1/TRBV3-2	15	.	TRBJ1-1	.	CASSQDGGRVGEAFF	TGTGCCAGCAGCCAAGATGGGGGCAGGGTGGGTGAAGCTTTCTTT
TRBV6-6	16	.	TRBJ1-6	.	CASSFLRGSYNSPLHF	TGTGCCAGCAGTTTTCTTAGGGGCTCCTATAATTCACCCCTCCACTTT
TRBV19	14	few	TRBJ2-7	TRBD1	CASSQRQGKHEQYF	TGTGCCAGTAGTCAGCGACAGGGTAAGCACGAGCAGTACTTC
TRBV6-2/TRBV6-3	13	.	TRBJ1-2	.	CASSYEKYYGYTF	TGTGCCAGCAGTTACGAGAAATACTATGGCTACACCTTC
TRBV7-9	14	.	TRBJ1-2	.	CASSPGEVSYGYTF	TGTGCCAGCAGCCCAGGGGAAGTAAGCTATGGCTACACCTTC
TRBV6-1	14	.	TRBJ1-2	.	CASSDGTQDYGYTF	TGTGCCAGCAGTGACGGGACGCAGGACTATGGCTACACCTTC
TRBV6-5	11	.	TRBJ1-3	.	CASEQGNTIYF	TGTGCCAGCGAACAGGGAAACACCATATATTTT
TRBV5-1	13	.	TRBJ1-1	TRBD1	CASSGGQTTEAFF	TGCGCCAGCAGCGGGGGACAGACTACTGAAGCTTTCTTT
TRBV7-2	15	.	TRBJ2-3	TRBD2	CASSLEGGGLDTQYF	TGTGCCAGCAGCTTAGAAGGCGGGGGTCTTGATACGCAGTATTTT
TRBV7-8	17	.	TRBJ2-7	TRBD1	CASSLYSGTGGPYEQYF	TGTGCCAGCAGCCTGTACTCCGGGACAGGGGGCCCCTACGAGCAGTACTTC
TRBV28	15	.	TRBJ1-1	TRBD1	CASSAPWTGNAEAFF	TGTGCCAGCAGCGCTCCCTGGACAGGGAACGCTGAAGCTTTCTTT
TRBV4-1	17	.	TRBJ2-1	TRBD2	CASSQDPTSGGVHEQFF	TGCGCCAGCAGCCAAGATCCGACTAGCGGGGGAGTCCATGAGCAGTTCTTC
TRBV6-5	14	few	TRBJ2-5	.	CASKVGWGQETQYF	TGTGCCTCCAAAGTCGGTTGGGGCCAAGAGACCCAGTACTTC